This T cell receptor (beta chain) is from a study of CD8 T cells in Susac syndrome. RNA was extracted with the RNeasy kit, and a quantity of about 0.45 to 1 ug was reverse transcribed using random hexamers. Each CDR3 protein is one row after TCRdb ran MiXCR on the immunoSEQ multiplex PCR reads. This table has approximately 180,000 distinct CDR3 sequences, about 94% appearing once. Germline CDR1 reads MNHEY; CDR2 reads SVGAGI. The ends were cut back, 2 bases at V and 8 bases at J, with 12 bases in the middle. The CDR3 length is 13 residues. This receptor was taken from a human donor with multiple sclerosis. V is TRBV6-5 and J is TRBJ1-1; D is uncertain. Sequenced sample: CD4+ T cells from PBMCs. Here the CDR3 DNA reads TGTGCCAGCAGTTACGTCAAGGCAGGCGAAGCTTTCTTT. This translates into CASSYVKAGEAFF.